This entry concerns a single T cell receptor beta chain. Antigen: not known. The entry originates in a study of blood T cells in healthy people across ages. The overall study: About one barcoded beta molecule was captured per two T cells (by template switching). Study observations and caveats: Shifts in expanded clonotypes may have been confounded by donor CMV status, which was unknown. TCR beta diversity, measured per million T cells, fell in a roughly linear way with age.

Next came a second PCR, run for about 7 to 12 cycles, which used a sample-barcoded 5' primer along with a J-beta primer mix. A template-switch adaptor that had 12 random nucleotides put a tag on each cDNA molecule. TCRdb recomputed calls from the 5' RACE reads with MiXCR, one row per CDR3 protein. The sample has about 1.7 million distinct CDR3 sequences; 28% are singletons. This receptor was identified in a woman in her twenties or thirties in good health. Material for sequencing was blood.

The CDR3 nucleotides read TGTGCCAGCAGTCGGACAGGGACTAGCGGGAGTGGCTCCTACAATGAGCAGTTCTTC. Amino acid sequence: CASSRTGTSGSGSYNEQFF. The chain carries TRBV2 and TRBJ2-1, with 14 bases matching TRBD2. Looked up from germline, CDR1 is SNHLY and CDR2 is FYNNEI. The V gene end was trimmed by 5 bases and the J gene end by 0 bases; junction bases not matched to a gene: 9. The CDR3 contains 19 residues.